Below, 21 T cell receptor beta chains from the same sample are listed, as sequenced in a study of regulatory dendritic cells for organ transplantation. The assay was immunoSEQ multiplex PCR, and TCRdb's table has in-frame clones only and misses some. Here the sample spans 25,000 to 30,000 clones, roughly four fifths being singletons. Source material: naive CD4+ T cells from blood. Subset denoted: CD45RA+ naive T cells. The receptors here all came from a human donor in good health.

About this clone itself: The junction departs from germline at one end; a sequencing error may be responsible. The chain joins TRBV7-6 to TRBJ2-1, with no clear D. The germline CDR1 and CDR2 sequences are SGHVS and FNYEAQ. The CDR3 contains 11 residues. The CDR3: CASSSNNEQFF. CDR3 coding DNA: TGTGCCAGCAGCTCCAACAATGAGCAGTTCTTC.

V is TRBV7-8 and J is TRBJ1-2; D is ambiguous. Trimming stripped 1 base from V and 0 bases from J, with 12 bases between. Germline V gives CDR1 SGHVS, CDR2 FQNEAQ. The CDR3 is 16 residues long. CDR3 bases: TGTGCCAGCAGCTTAGTACCGGGAATCTCTAACTATGGCTACACCTTC. Protein: CASSLVPGISNYGYTF.

Here the CDR3 DNA reads TGTGCCAGCAGTTACTCAGTGGTTAGCTCCTACAATGAGCAGTTCTTC. This encodes CASSYSVVSSYNEQFF. The V gene is TRBV6-5, the J gene TRBJ2-1; D gene uncertain. The CDR3 contains 16 residues. CDR1 is MNHEY and CDR2 is SVGAGI in the germline V gene. Trimming shortened V by 0 bases and J by 0 bases, and 9 bases separated the two germline ends.

V gene TRBV5-1 combines with J gene TRBJ2-2; perhaps TRBD1 as D (5 bases). Trimming pared 4 bases from V and 4 bases from J, leaving 14 bases between. From germline, CDR1 is SGHRS and CDR2 YFSETQ. This CDR3 has 15 amino acids. This chain's CDR3 is CASSPPGQATGELFF. The CDR3 DNA reads TGCGCCAGCAGCCCCCCAGGGCAGGCCACCGGGGAGCTGTTTTTT.

This rearrangement joins TRBV7-2 to TRBJ2-1; possible D gene TRBD2, 6 bases. Germline lookup yields CDR1 SGHTA and CDR2 FQGNSA. This CDR3 has 16 amino acids. V lost 6 bases and J 9 bases, leaving 24 bases between the germline ends. CDR3 nucleotides: TGTGCCAGCAGGGCTCCCGGGACCGAACGGCGGGGTGAGCAGTTCTTC. This encodes CASRAPGTERRGEQFF.

The chain combines TRBV5-8 with TRBJ1-5; no clear D gene. Per germline, CDR1 SGHTS and CDR2 YDEGEE. Trimming took off 7 bases at V and 7 bases at J, with 12 bases between the two ends. The CDR3 runs to 12 residues. CDR3 nucleotide sequence: TGTGCCAGCTCTCGTCCCGGGCAGCCCCAGCATTTT. Its protein product is CASSRPGQPQHF.

The chain has TRBV11-3 and TRBJ1-2; 9 bases fit TRBD1. The CDR3 totals 15 residues. The trim removed 1 base at V and 8 bases at J, leaving 8 bases unmatched. CDR1 is SGHNT, CDR2 YENEEA, per germline. The CDR3 nucleotides read TGTGCCAGCAGCTTAGCCAACTGGGACAGGGACGGCTACACCTTC. Translation gives CASSLANWDRDGYTF.

The chain recombines TRBV11-3 with TRBJ1-5; TRBD1 matches 7 bases. Looked up from germline, CDR1 is SGHNT and CDR2 is YENEEA. The V segment lost 10 bases and the J segment 6 bases; nucleotides outside the gene matches: 15. This CDR3 comprises 15 residues. The CDR3 coding sequence is TGTGCCACCCTGCCCCCGGGACAGTCCCCTCAGCCCCAGCATTTT. As protein: CATLPPGQSPQPQHF.

V is TRBV6-5 and J is TRBJ2-3, with 10 bases identical to TRBD2. V was pared by 6 bases and J by 2 bases, with 5 bases of the junction left unmatched. Germline-derived CDR1 and CDR2 are MNHEY and SVGAGI. The CDR3 is made up of 15 amino acids. CDR3 bases: TGTGCCAGCAGCACTCTAGCGGGGGCCACAGATACGCAGTATTTT. Its translation is CASSTLAGATDTQYF.

This clone has only a few counts. The chain combines TRBV5-1 with TRBJ2-7; no reliable D call. V gave up 0 bases and J gave up 2 bases, with 6 bases separating them. The germline V gene has CDR1 SGHRS and CDR2 YFSETQ. The CDR3 has 13 residues. The CDR3 DNA reads as TGCGCCAGCAGCTTGGTGGAGACCTACGAGCAGTACTTC. Encoded protein: CASSLVETYEQYF.

The V call is TRBV28, the J call TRBJ1-2; no reliable D call. The V and J ends lost 3 bases and 4 bases respectively, with 9 bases between them. The CDR3 loop spans 13 amino acids. Germline V gene lookup returns CDR1 MDHEN and CDR2 SYDVKM. The chain's CDR3 is CASSLGSLYGYTF. The CDR3 nucleotides read TGTGCCAGCAGTTTGGGCTCCCTCTATGGCTACACCTTC.

The CDR3 sequence is CASSPRGNTGELFF. CDR3 nucleotide sequence: TGCGCCAGCAGCCCGCGGGGGAACACCGGGGAGCTGTTTTTT. The gene calls are TRBV5-1 and TRBJ2-2, with a tentative D call TRBD2 (6 bases). The CDR3 contains 14 residues. Trimming shortened V by 4 bases and J by 1 base, and 8 bases separated the two germline ends. CDR1 and CDR2 from the germline V gene are SGHRS and YFSETQ.

The rearrangement links TRBV19 to TRBJ2-7; weak D call: TRBD1 (6 bases). This CDR3 comprises 13 residues. Trimming took off 1 base at V and 3 bases at J, with 7 bases between the two ends. The germline V gene has CDR1 LNHDA and CDR2 SQIVND (reference sequence). The CDR3 nucleotides read TGTGCCAGTAGTATAGGACAGGACTACGAGCAGTACTTC. Encoded protein: CASSIGQDYEQYF.

As to this clone: A read error may account for a junction end that differs from germline. The chain carries TRBV11-3 and TRBJ2-1; possibly TRBD2 for D (6 bases). The germline gives CDR1 SGHNT, CDR2 YENEEA. The CDR3 is 13 amino acids. The CDR3 region has the DNA TGTGCCAGCAGCGGGGACTCCCACAATGAGCAGTTCTTC. Protein: CASSGDSHNEQFF.

The chain couples TRBV7-9 to TRBJ2-3; D unclear. V lost 2 bases and J 6 bases, leaving 3 bases between the germline ends. The CDR3 is made up of 11 amino acids. From germline, CDR1 is SEHNR and CDR2 FQNEAQ (reference sequence). The CDR3 is CASSLQDTQYF. In nucleotides, the CDR3 is TGTGCCAGCAGCTTACAGGATACGCAGTATTTT.

The V and J genes are TRBV5-1 and TRBJ1-2; D perhaps matches TRBD1 (5 bases). The CDR3 is 13 residues long. Germline loops: CDR1 SGHRS, CDR2 YFSETQ. The germline V and J ends were trimmed by 5 bases and 4 bases, with 12 bases remaining between them. CDR3 bases: TGCGCCAGCAGTATGGGGAGGGGCTATGGCTACACCTTC. This codes for CASSMGRGYGYTF.

The chain has TRBV19 and TRBJ1-5; 7 nucleotides agree with TRBD1. The V and J ends lost 9 bases and 4 bases, in that order; junction bases with no gene match: 9. Looked up from germline, CDR1 is LNHDA and CDR2 is SQIVND (reference sequence). This CDR3 has 14 residues. CDR3 protein: CASTGTEKNQPQHF. CDR3 nucleotides: TGTGCCAGCACCGGGACAGAAAAAAATCAGCCCCAGCATTTT.

The chain combines TRBV18 with TRBJ2-7; D is perhaps TRBD1 (6 bases). The CDR3 totals 13 residues. Deletions cut 2 bases from V and 11 bases from J, with 16 bases between. Germline V gives CDR1 KGHSH, CDR2 LQKENI. The CDR3 spells CASSPGSGGDKYF. The CDR3, as DNA: TGTGCCAGCTCACCAGGCTCTGGGGGCGATAAGTACTTC.

The gene calls are TRBV4-1 and TRBJ2-1; no firm D call. Germline CDR1 is MGHRA and CDR2 is YSYEKL. V lost 3 bases and J lost 0, with 12 bases in between. The CDR3 runs 16 residues. DNA for the CDR3: TGCGCCAGCAGCCAGATTCACGTTAGCTCCTACAATGAGCAGTTCTTC. It encodes CASSQIHVSSYNEQFF.

V usage is TRBV7-2 and J usage is TRBJ2-7; the match to TRBD2 covers 12 bases. The CDR3 is 17 residues long. Germline loops: CDR1 SGHTA, CDR2 FQGNSA. The J segment lost 6 bases and the V segment lost 0 bases, leaving 9 bases of the junction unmatched. Here the CDR3 reads CASSLAPGTSGSGEQYF. CDR3 sequence (DNA): TGTGCCAGCAGCTTAGCGCCAGGGACTAGCGGGTCTGGCGAGCAGTACTTC. The full variable domain, rest sourced from reference TRBV7-2 and TRBJ2-7, is GAGVSQSPSNKVTEKGKDVELRCDPISGHTALYWYRQSLGQGLEFLIYFQGNSAPDKSGLPSDRFSAERTGGSVSTLTIQRTQQEDSAVYLCASSLAPGTSGSGEQYFGPGTRLTVT.

This rearrangement joins TRBV4-2 to TRBJ1-2; 8 positions agree with TRBD1. V lost 3 bases, J lost 5 bases, and 11 bases stayed unmatched. This CDR3 contains 16 residues. Germline lookup yields CDR1 LGHNA and CDR2 YNFKEQ. CDR3 region: CASSHRSGGEGYGYTF. The CDR3 coding sequence is TGTGCCAGCAGCCATCGTTCAGGGGGCGAGGGTTATGGCTACACCTTC.